The present T cell receptor beta chain was sequenced within a study of blood T cell repertoires in COVID-19. The method was immunoSEQ multiplex PCR; TCRdb's version includes in-frame clones alone and lacks a portion of them. The sample has around 300,000 clones, 86% seen once. The CDR3 runs 16 residues. V dropped 5 bases and J dropped 2; count of bases not matched to a gene: 6. The V gene's germline CDR1 is SGHTA and CDR2 FQGNSA. The chain joins TRBV7-2 to TRBJ2-3; TRBD2 aligns across 11 bases. The TCR comes from a woman in her seventies with COVID-19, enrolled during active disease. Material for sequencing was peripheral blood. This CDR3 reads CASSATSGAFTDTQYF. DNA of the CDR3: TGTGCCAGCAGCGCGACTAGCGGGGCCTTCACAGATACGCAGTATTTT.